This T cell receptor beta chain was captured by sequencing in a study of graft-versus-host responses after intestinal transplantation. Study-level findings and limits: Circulating GvH clones peaking coincided with falling HvG clones soon after transplant. The study found high graft-versus-host to host-versus-graft clonal ratios in allografts of patients with graft-donor T cell macrochimerism.

This table comes from immunoSEQ multiplex PCR, and its TCRdb copy is limited to in-frame clones, with some not included. The sample has about 25,000 clones, 93% seen once. Note on this clone: Its antigen is unidentified.

The CDR3 runs 13 residues. The V and J ends lost 8 bases and 3 bases, in that order; junction bases with no gene match: 9. Germline V gives CDR1 GTSNPN, CDR2 SVGIG (reference sequence). This chain uses TRBV30 with TRBJ1-2; TRBD1 aligns across 7 bases. Sequencing was performed on PBMCs, taken 18 days after transplant. The TCR was taken from a human patient who received an intestinal transplant, so some T cells may come from the graft donor. This CDR3 is CATSGTAYYGYTF. The CDR3 DNA reads TGTGCCACCTCCGGGACAGCTTACTATGGCTACACCTTC.